This is a list of T cell receptor beta chains from one sample in a study of cytomegalovirus exposure and HLA in healthy donors. The data were produced by immunoSEQ multiplex PCR, yet TCRdb's version contains in-frame clones alone and is incomplete. The table has under 200,000 clones, around four fifths seen once; the top ten hold about 3.1%. Input material: PBMCs. These receptors all stem from a female donor in good health and CMV-seronegative. CDR3s include the opening cysteine and the closing phenylalanine or tryptophan. The D gene is left open where the match is weak. Rows may omit the clone size; those that give it use once, few, many or a size class.

d_call,v_call,j_call,clone_size,cdr3_nt,cdr3_aa
TRBD2,TRBV28,TRBJ2-1,-,TGTGCCAGCAGTTTCGGGGGGGTACTCTCCTACAATGAGCAGTTCTTC,CASSFGGVLSYNEQFF
TRBD2,TRBV19,TRBJ2-3,-,TGTGCCAGTAGCCGCCGGGGGACTAGCGGATCTAGCACAGATACGCAGTATTTT,CASSRRGTSGSSTDTQYF
TRBD1,TRBV5-5,TRBJ2-7,-,TGTGCCAGCAGCTCCGACAGGGGACGCTACGAGCAGTACTTC,CASSSDRGRYEQYF
-,TRBV30,TRBJ2-1,-,TGTGCCTGGAGTAAGGGGGGGAGTCCGAGGACTTACAATGAGCAGTTCTTC,CAWSKGGSPRTYNEQFF
-,TRBV5-1,TRBJ2-6,-,TGCGCCAGCAGTTTCCCGACAGCCTCTGGGGCCAACGTCCTGACTTTC,CASSFPTASGANVLTF
-,TRBV5-1,TRBJ2-3,few,TGCGCCAGCAGCCTGACCCGACAGACAGATACGCAGTATTTT,CASSLTRQTDTQYF
TRBD2,TRBV29-1,TRBJ2-1,-,TGCAGCGTTGAAAATCCGGGACTAGCGGGCTCCTCCTACAATGAGCAGTTCTTC,CSVENPGLAGSSYNEQFF
-,TRBV7-2,TRBJ2-7,-,TGTGCCAGCAGCTTAAAGGTGGGGGGGCCTTACGAGCAGTACTTC,CASSLKVGGPYEQYF
-,TRBV27,TRBJ1-2,few,TGTGCCAGCGCAAAGGGGTCAAGGTATGGCTACACCTTC,CASAKGSRYGYTF
TRBD2,TRBV23-1,TRBJ2-2,few,TGCGCCAGCAGTCAATGCCCGGGACTAGCGGGGGCTTGGGGAACCGGGGAGCTGTTTTTT,CASSQCPGLAGAWGTGELFF
-,TRBV29-1,TRBJ2-7,-,TGCAGCGTTGAGGGGGGGACAGGTGGCTACGAGCAGTACTTC,CSVEGGTGGYEQYF
TRBD2,TRBV7-9,TRBJ2-1,-,TGTGCCAGCAGCTCGAGGACTAGCGGGACCAATGAGCAGTTCTTC,CASSSRTSGTNEQFF
-,TRBV27,TRBJ1-6,once,TGTGCCAGCAGTTCTCCCCCGGACAGAGTGAATTCACCCCTCCACTTT,CASSSPPDRVNSPLHF
TRBD1,TRBV19,TRBJ1-5,once,TGTGCCAGCCAGGGACAGGGGTTGCAGCCCCAGCATTTT,CASQGQGLQPQHF
TRBD1,TRBV30,TRBJ1-2,few,TGTGCCTGGAGAGACAGGGCCCGGGGGGGCTACACCTTC,CAWRDRARGGYTF
TRBD1,TRBV4-1,TRBJ1-1,few,TGCGCCAGCAGCCCTACAGGGGGGGGCACTGAAGCTTTCTTT,CASSPTGGGTEAFF
TRBD1,TRBV19,TRBJ2-4,few,TGTGCCAGTAGTCCCCAGGGACAGGGGGACAAAAACATTCAGTACTTC,CASSPQGQGDKNIQYF
TRBD1,TRBV9,TRBJ2-7,-,TGTGCCAGCAGCTTGGGGGCAGGGGGACAGGGGACCTACGAGCAGTACTTC,CASSLGAGGQGTYEQYF
-,TRBV4-2,TRBJ1-5,-,TGTGCCAGCAGCCAAGATGGGGGGGATCAGCCCCAGCATTTT,CASSQDGGDQPQHF
TRBD1,TRBV6-5,TRBJ1-2,-,TGTGCCAGCAGGGAACAGGGGGCGCACTATGGCTACACCTTC,CASREQGAHYGYTF
TRBD2,TRBV11-1,TRBJ2-1,-,TGTGCCAGCAGCGTTAGCGGACTAGCGGGGTACAATGAGCAGTTCTTC,CASSVSGLAGYNEQFF
TRBD2,TRBV5-1,TRBJ2-7,once,TGCGCCAGCACCTATACTAGCGGGAGCTCCTACGAGCAGTACTTC,CASTYTSGSSYEQYF
TRBD1,TRBV19,TRBJ1-1,-,TGTGCCAGTAGTCTCAATCCGGCGACAGGGGGGACTGAAGCTTTCTTT,CASSLNPATGGTEAFF
TRBD1,TRBV19,TRBJ1-1,-,TGTGCCAGTAGTATAGATTGGACAGGGGTTACTGAAGCTTTCTTT,CASSIDWTGVTEAFF
TRBD2,TRBV6-1,TRBJ2-3,-,TGTGCCAGCAGTTCCGGGACTAGCGGGATTACGCAGTATTTT,CASSSGTSGITQYF
-,TRBV2,TRBJ1-6,-,TGTGCCAGCAGATCTAAGAGCTCCTATAATTCACCCCTCCACTTT,CASRSKSSYNSPLHF
-,TRBV2,TRBJ2-5,once,TGTGCCAGCAGTGTCCAACAAGAGACCCAGTACTTC,CASSVQQETQYF
TRBD1,TRBV5-1,TRBJ2-4,few,TGCGCCAGCAGCGTGGAAGGGACAGGGGGCTCGGTCGGGTACTTC,CASSVEGTGGSVGYF